This TCR beta chain appears in the sequencing data of a study of control samples from healthy donors and cancer patients. This clone was counted once. Trimming took 4 bases from V and 7 from J, leaving 14 bases between them. CDR3 length equals 15 residues. In germline, CDR1 is SNHLY, CDR2 FYNNEI. TCRdb's table, derived via immunoSEQ multiplex PCR, lists solely in-frame clones and lacks some. The table records more than 120,000 clones, around 92% of them present only once. This chain links TRBV2 with TRBJ1-6, with D tentatively TRBD1 (5 bases). This receptor was taken from a man aged 30-40 years in good health. The specimen sequenced was blood. This CDR3 reads CASSARGLGNSPLHF. CDR3 nucleotides: TGTGCCAGCAGTGCTCGGGGGTTGGGGAATTCACCCCTCCACTTT.